One sample yielded the 25 T cell receptor beta chains listed below, sequenced in a study of cytomegalovirus exposure and HLA in healthy donors. Vbeta (60) and Jbeta (13) primers were used in the PCR. TCRdb's table, derived via immunoSEQ multiplex PCR, lists solely in-frame clones and lacks some. There are some 100,000 clones in the sample; approximately 70% occur only once, and about 4.3% lies in the top ten. Sample: PBMCs. These receptors were obtained from a woman aged 18-29 years in good health and CMV-seropositive.

This sequence joins TRBV19 and TRBJ1-2, with no clear D. This CDR3 has 13 residues. Trimming shortened V by 3 bases and J by 4 bases, and 9 bases separated the two germline ends. The germline gives CDR1 LNHDA, CDR2 SQIVND (reference sequence). The CDR3 DNA reads TGTGCCAGTAGTATGGAACAGCTCTATGGCTACACCTTC. Translated, it gives CASSMEQLYGYTF.

The chain has TRBV11-3 and TRBJ2-1; weak D call: TRBD2 (5 bases). The CDR3 is made up of 13 amino acids. The germline gives CDR1 SGHNT, CDR2 YENEEA. Trimming shortened V by 3 bases and J by 10 bases, and 13 bases separated the two germline ends. The CDR3 sequence is CASSFKWEYEQFF. CDR3 nucleotide sequence: TGTGCCAGCAGCTTTAAATGGGAGTACGAGCAGTTCTTC.

This clone was detected a few times. The chain couples TRBV7-2 to TRBJ2-7, with 7 bases that match TRBD1. V shed 5 bases, J shed 0 bases, and the junction held 4 bases outside the gene matches. The CDR3 extends over 14 amino acids. CDR1 and CDR2 (germline): SGHTA, FQGNSA. The DNA for the CDR3 is TGTGCCAGCAGCCCTGGGACAGTCTCCTACGAGCAGTACTTC. This codes for CASSPGTVSYEQYF. Variable domain in full (rest from reference TRBV7-2 and TRBJ2-7): GAGVSQSPSNKVTEKGKDVELRCDPISGHTALYWYRQSLGQGLEFLIYFQGNSAPDKSGLPSDRFSAERTGGSVSTLTIQRTQQEDSAVYLCASSPGTVSYEQYFGPGTRLTVT.

The V and J genes are TRBV6-4 and TRBJ2-1, with TRBD2 identical over 11 bases. Trimming cost V 2 bases and J 4 bases; bases outside gene matches: 4. This CDR3 spans 16 amino acids. Germline V gives CDR1 MRHNA, CDR2 SNTAGT. For the CDR3, the DNA is TGTGCCAGCAGTGACACGGGACTAGCGGAATACAATGAGCAGTTCTTC. Protein: CASSDTGLAEYNEQFF.

CDR3 region: CASSLTGLNQPQHF. CDR3 nucleotide sequence: TGCGCCAGCAGCTTGACAGGGCTTAATCAGCCCCAGCATTTT. The chain carries TRBV5-1 and TRBJ1-5; TRBD1 is a possible D gene (6 bases). V lost 1 base and J 4 bases, leaving 9 bases between the germline ends. The CDR3 runs 14 residues. Germline V lookup: CDR1 SGHRS, CDR2 YFSETQ.

The chain employs TRBV28 and TRBJ1-2; TRBD1 is a possible D gene (6 bases). Germline CDR1 MDHEN, CDR2 SYDVKM. CDR3 length: 14 residues. Trimming shortened V by 6 bases and J by 2 bases, and 13 bases separated the two germline ends. CDR3 sequence reads: CASRGRGENYGYTF. The CDR3 nucleotides are TGTGCCAGCAGAGGCAGGGGCGAGAACTATGGCTACACCTTC.

The chain carries TRBV29-1 and TRBJ2-5; no clear D. The CDR3 loop spans 11 amino acids. Germline lookup yields CDR1 SQVTM and CDR2 ANQGSEA. Deletions cut 3 bases from V and 4 bases from J, with 6 bases between. Here the CDR3 reads CSVDHGETQYF. In DNA, the CDR3 is TGCAGCGTTGACCACGGAGAGACCCAGTACTTC. The full variable domain, its missing parts supplied by reference TRBV29-1 and TRBJ2-5, is SAVISQKPSRDICQRGTSLTIQCQVDSQVTMMFWYRQQPGQSLTLIATANQGSEATYESGFVIDKFPISRPNLTFSTLTVSNMSPEDSSIYLCSVDHGETQYFGPGTRLLVL.

This chain joins TRBV21-1 and TRBJ1-5; the D call in the table, TRBD1, was not verified against the DNA. TRBV21-1 counts as a pseudogene. CDR3 length equals 14 residues. The CDR3 reads CASSWPRNNQPQHF. CDR3 in DNA: TGTGCCAGCAGCTGGCCCAGGAACAATCAGCCCCAGCATTTT.

This chain uses TRBV9 with TRBJ2-7; 9 positions match TRBD2. CDR1 SGDLS and CDR2 YYNGEE come from the germline V gene. The CDR3 covers 16 residues. The trim removed 3 bases at V and 0 bases at J, leaving 7 bases unmatched. CDR3 sequence (DNA): TGTGCCAGCAGCGAAGATAGCGGGAGTCTCTCCTACGAGCAGTACTTC. Its translation: CASSEDSGSLSYEQYF.

The V and J genes are TRBV4-3 and TRBJ1-2; 7 nucleotides align to TRBD1. The germline gives CDR1 LGHNA, CDR2 YSLEER. V lost 4 bases and J lost 7; bases outside the gene matches: 12. The CDR3 consists of 15 residues. The CDR3 loop reads CASSPQGQRPIGYTF. DNA of the CDR3: TGCGCCAGCAGCCCCCAGGGACAGAGACCTATTGGCTACACCTTC.

In this sample, this clone turned up a few times. This chain connects TRBV6-1 to TRBJ1-5; 9 bases are shared with TRBD1. In germline, CDR1 is MNHNS, CDR2 SASEGT. J was trimmed by 1 base and V by 6 bases; bases with no gene match: 1. CDR3 length: 14 residues. The DNA for the CDR3 is TGTGCCAGCAGGGACAGGGGAAGCAATCAGCCCCAGCATTTT. Its translation is CASRDRGSNQPQHF.

V is TRBV9 and J is TRBJ2-1, with TRBD2 as a possible D gene (6 bases). This CDR3 is built from 15 residues. The V and J ends lost 2 bases and 3 bases respectively, with 12 bases between them. Germline CDR1 reads SGDLS; CDR2 reads YYNGEE. The CDR3 DNA reads as TGTGCCAGCAGCGTGTTAGCTAGCGTCTACAATGAGCAGTTCTTC. Translating gives CASSVLASVYNEQFF.

This clone appeared a single time. The chain recombines TRBV5-6 with TRBJ2-5; 12 nucleotides align to TRBD2. There are 17 residues in the CDR3. With 0 bases clipped from V and 5 bases from J, the junction kept 8 bases outside the gene matches. Germline V gene lookup returns CDR1 SGHDT and CDR2 YYEEEE. The CDR3: CASSLVLAGGPGETQYF. In DNA form, the CDR3 reads TGTGCCAGCAGCTTGGTCCTAGCGGGAGGGCCGGGGGAGACCCAGTACTTC.

The chain joins TRBV2 to TRBJ2-3, with D possibly being TRBD1 (6 bases). Germline V gene data show CDR1 as SNHLY and CDR2 as FYNNEI. This CDR3 has 17 amino acids. V was shortened by 3 bases and J by 0 bases, with 16 bases between the two germline ends. CDR3 sequence reads: CASSERTGTFSTDTQYF. The CDR3 coding sequence is TGTGCCAGCAGTGAGCGAACCGGGACATTTAGCACAGATACGCAGTATTTT.

The chain links TRBV4-3 to TRBJ2-2; D possibly corresponds to TRBD1 (5 bases). Germline CDR1 LGHNA, CDR2 YSLEER. This CDR3 region has 13 residues. The V and J ends lost 6 bases and 1 base respectively, with 6 bases between them. CDR3 loop: CASRTGNTGELFF. In DNA, the CDR3 is TGCGCCAGCAGAACAGGGAACACCGGGGAGCTGTTTTTT.

This chain uses TRBV6-1 with TRBJ2-7, with D uncertain. The CDR3 spans 13 residues. Trimming took off 1 base at V and 3 bases at J, with 7 bases between the two ends. Germline values: CDR1 MNHNS, CDR2 SASEGT. In nucleotides, the CDR3 is TGTGCCAGCAGTGAAGGCCAGGACTACGAGCAGTACTTC. Amino acids: CASSEGQDYEQYF.

The gene calls are TRBV28 and TRBJ2-7, with unresolved D. The CDR3 has 11 amino acids. The germline V gene encodes CDR1 MDHEN and CDR2 SYDVKM. V was shortened by 6 bases and J by 4 bases, with 7 bases between the two germline ends. For the CDR3, the DNA is TGTGCCAGCAGCCCCCTTTACGAGCAGTACTTC. It codes for CASSPLYEQYF.

This clone was recorded once. Written as DNA, the CDR3 is TGTGCCAGCAGCCAAGGGCCCTGGGCAGGGATAGGAGAGACCCAGTACTTC. The encoded protein is CASSQGPWAGIGETQYF. The rearrangement uses TRBV14 and TRBJ2-5; D might be TRBD1 (5 bases). In germline, CDR1 is SGHDN, CDR2 FVKESK. This CDR3 comprises 17 residues. V shed 1 base and J shed 4 bases, with 19 bases lying between them.

The sample holds a few counts of this clone. The rearrangement joins TRBV5-6 to TRBJ1-5; no clear D gene. Trimming removed 0 bases from V and 4 bases from J, with 5 bases in between. This CDR3 has 13 amino acids. In germline, CDR1 is SGHDT, CDR2 YYEEEE. The CDR3 nucleotides are TGTGCCAGCAGCTTGGCCGGGAATCAGCCCCAGCATTTT. Protein product: CASSLAGNQPQHF.

V is TRBV5-8 and J is TRBJ2-7, with TRBD1 identical over 7 bases. The J segment lost 3 bases and the V segment lost 4 bases, leaving 13 bases of the junction unmatched. The germline V gene encodes CDR1 SGHTS and CDR2 YDEGEE. The CDR3 sequence is 16 residues long. Here the CDR3 reads CASSLSEGAASYEQYF. DNA of the CDR3: TGTGCCAGCAGCCTGAGCGAGGGGGCGGCAAGCTACGAGCAGTACTTC.

The chain has TRBV19 and TRBJ2-4, with 11 bases matching TRBD2. The CDR3 covers 19 residues. Germline CDR1 reads LNHDA; CDR2 reads SQIVND (reference sequence). Trimming removed 4 bases from V and 0 bases from J; junction bases left unmatched: 11. CDR3 DNA sequence: TGTGCCAGTAGTACCCCACTAGCGGGAGTGGTTTTAGCCAAAAACATTCAGTACTTC. It codes for CASSTPLAGVVLAKNIQYF.

This clone was seen only once. The CDR3 region has the DNA TGTGCCAGCAGTTACTCGAACAGGCGCTATGGCTACACCTTC. Translated, it gives CASSYSNRRYGYTF. The rearrangement uses TRBV6-5 and TRBJ1-2, with a tentative D call TRBD1 (5 bases). Germline CDR1 MNHEY, CDR2 SVGAGI. V was trimmed by 0 bases and J by 4 bases, leaving 9 bases between them. CDR3 length: 14 residues.

The chain has TRBV7-2 and TRBJ2-1; TRBD1 matches at 10 bases. This CDR3 comprises 14 residues. Per the germline V gene, CDR1 is SGHTA and CDR2 is FQGNSA. The V gene end was trimmed by 8 bases and the J gene end by 5 bases; junction bases not matched to a gene: 6. CDR3 sequence (DNA): TGTGCCAGCTCCCGGGACAGGGGTCACAATGAGCAGTTCTTC. Its translation is CASSRDRGHNEQFF.

The J gene is TRBJ1-1, the V gene TRBV2, with 10 bases fitting TRBD1. V shed 6 bases and J 0 bases; nucleotides not matched to a gene: 13. The CDR3 covers 18 residues. Germline CDR1 SNHLY, CDR2 FYNNEI. In DNA form, the CDR3 reads TGTGCCAGCAGCGGGGGGAGACAGGGGGCCGCCATGAACACTGAAGCTTTCTTT. It is translated as CASSGGRQGAAMNTEAFF.

This clone came up a few times. The genes are TRBV10-3 and TRBJ1-4; maybe TRBD1 (6 bases). Germline V lookup: CDR1 ENHRY, CDR2 SYGVKD. Trimming left V 4 bases short and J 5 bases short, with 8 bases between. This CDR3 comprises 13 residues. This CDR3 reads CAISVDRNEKLFF. CDR3 sequence (DNA): TGTGCCATCAGTGTAGACAGGAATGAAAAACTGTTTTTT.